This T cell receptor (beta chain) is drawn from a study of blood T cell repertoires in COVID-19. About the research overall: Researchers got acute and convalescent COVID-19 samples from the United States, Italy and Spain. The analysed material was cDNA or gDNA that came from T cells, B-cell-depleted T cells, or PBMCs.

In the original processing: Estimation of nucleated cell counts relied on the amplification of reference gene primers. Repertoires were generated with immunoSEQ multiplex PCR, while TCRdb's copy carries only in-frame clones and drops some. V and J calls and clone size follow that table, whereas D and trimming were derived from the DNA. The sample records a few hundred thousand clones, more than 80% being singletons. J lost 0 bases, V lost 4 bases, and 7 bases had no gene match. CDR1 and CDR2 from the germline V gene are SGHTA and FQGNSA. This CDR3 region has 18 residues. Sequencing was done on a sample of peripheral blood. This TCR was recovered from a woman in her 40s with acute or convalescent COVID-19. The chain uses TRBV7-2 and TRBJ2-3; TRBD2 aligns across 13 bases. The CDR3 region has the DNA TGTGCCAGCAGCTACCAGGGACTAGCGGGGTCTAGCACAGATACGCAGTATTTT. Translating gives CASSYQGLAGSSTDTQYF.